Each of the 6 T cell receptor beta chains below was sequenced from the same sample in a study of blood T cells in healthy people across ages. Alongside a J-beta primer mix, a sample-barcoded 5' primer served in a second PCR lasting about 7 to 12 cycles. TCRdb fed the 5' RACE reads into MiXCR, producing one record per CDR3 protein. Of around 1,000,000 distinct CDR3 sequences in the sample, under 30% were seen once. The sample was also linked to a second study, of T cells of mothers and their children.

Sequencing was done on a sample of blood. All receptors derive from a girl aged 2-9 years in good health.

J is TRBJ2-1 and V is TRBV6-6; D uncertain. CDR1 is MNHNY, CDR2 SVGAGI, per germline (reference sequence). The CDR3 runs 12 residues. Trimming removed 4 bases from V and 10 bases from J, with 11 bases in between. The CDR3 DNA follows: TGTGCCAGCAGTTCCCGGTCCGGCGAGCAGTTCTTC. Residues: CASSSRSGEQFF.

This clonotype was picked up a small number of times. The rearrangement joins TRBV19 to TRBJ1-1, with a possible D match to TRBD1 (5 bases). This CDR3 spans 14 amino acids. The V and J ends lost 6 bases and 5 bases respectively, with 16 bases between them. CDR1 is LNHDA, CDR2 SQIVND, per germline (reference sequence). CDR3 nucleotide sequence: TGTGCCAGTAGCTCAGGGTTACCGGGAACTGAAGCTTTCTTT. It codes for CASSSGLPGTEAFF.

The CDR3 is CASRGIQGRYVRNEQYF. The CDR3 bases are TGTGCCAGCAGGGGTATTCAAGGGCGATATGTAAGGAACGAGCAGTACTTC. The rearrangement joins TRBV27 to TRBJ2-7; no firm D call. The CDR3 contains 17 residues. The germline gives CDR1 MNHEY, CDR2 SMNVEV (reference sequence). Between the trimmed V and J ends, which lost 6 bases and 5 bases, there was a span of 26 bases.

The J gene is TRBJ1-4, the V gene TRBV24-1; possible D gene TRBD1, 5 bases. The germline V gene has CDR1 KGHDR and CDR2 SFDVKD. V was trimmed by 5 bases and J by 6 bases, leaving 9 bases between them. There are 13 residues in the CDR3. The CDR3 loop is CATSGGAYEKLFF. CDR3 in DNA: TGTGCCACCAGTGGTGGGGCGTATGAAAAACTGTTTTTT.

The J gene is TRBJ2-1, the V gene TRBV4-2, with D unresolved. With 0 bases removed from V and 8 bases from J, the gap between germline ends came to 5 bases. CDR3 size: 12 residues. Germline V lookup: CDR1 LGHNA, CDR2 YNFKEQ. The CDR3 here is CASSQEWDEQFF. In DNA form, the CDR3 reads TGTGCCAGCAGCCAAGAGTGGGATGAGCAGTTCTTC.

V gene TRBV7-3 combines with J gene TRBJ2-1; 8 nucleotides align to TRBD1. Germline CDR1 SGHTA, CDR2 FQGTGA. V dropped 3 bases and J dropped 7; count of bases not matched to a gene: 11. The CDR3 consists of 16 residues. The CDR3 spells CASSFLPGTGVNEQFF. The CDR3 nucleotides are TGTGCCAGCAGCTTCCTACCCGGGACAGGTGTAAATGAGCAGTTCTTC. Combining the CDR3 with reference TRBV7-3 and TRBJ2-1 gives the whole variable domain GAGVSQTPSNKVTEKGKYVELRCDPISGHTALYWYRQSLGQGPEFLIYFQGTGAADDSGLPNDRFFAVRPEGSVSTLKIQRTERGDSAVYLCASSFLPGTGVNEQFFGPGTRLTVL.